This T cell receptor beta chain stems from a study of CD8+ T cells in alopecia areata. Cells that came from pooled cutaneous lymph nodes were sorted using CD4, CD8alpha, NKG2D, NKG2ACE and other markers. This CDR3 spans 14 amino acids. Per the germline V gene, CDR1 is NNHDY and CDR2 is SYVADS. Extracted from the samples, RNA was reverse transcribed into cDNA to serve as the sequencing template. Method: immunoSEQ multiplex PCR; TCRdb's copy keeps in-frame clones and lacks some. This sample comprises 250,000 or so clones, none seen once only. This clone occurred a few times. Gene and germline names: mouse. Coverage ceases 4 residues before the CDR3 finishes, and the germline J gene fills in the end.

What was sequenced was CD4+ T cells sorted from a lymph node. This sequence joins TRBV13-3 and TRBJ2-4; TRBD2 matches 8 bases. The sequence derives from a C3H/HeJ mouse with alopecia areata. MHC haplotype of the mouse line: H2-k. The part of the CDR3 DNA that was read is TGTGCCAGCAGTGATCTGGGGGGCGAAAAC. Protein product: CASSDLGGEN. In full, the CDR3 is CASSDLGGENTLYF. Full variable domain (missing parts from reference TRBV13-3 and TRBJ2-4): EAAVTQSPRSKVAVTGGKVTLSCHQTNNHDYMYWYRQDTGHGLRLIHYSYVADSTEKGDIPDGYKASRPSQENFSLILELASLSQTAVYFCASSDLGGENTLYFGAGTRLSVL.